Listed below are T cell receptor beta chains from one sample, sequenced in a study of T-cell memory formation after mild COVID-19. TCRdb redid the calling of the 5' RACE reads with MiXCR, one entry per CDR3 protein. The data contain around 420,000 distinct CDR3 sequences, 24% of them singletons. The sample was PBMCs or a T cell subset sorted from them (not recorded which). These receptors all come from an adult woman who had mild COVID-19 (a few samples of this study predate the infection). Cell type and time point are not known. The CDR3 runs from the conserved cysteine through the conserved F or W. The D gene is left open where the match is weak. Expanded clones get a size class; other rows say once, few or many, or leave the size out.

V: TRBV12-3/TRBV12-4; size: -; J: TRBJ2-4; D: TRBD1; CDR3: CASSSSGTGVNIQYF; DNA: TGTGCCAGCAGTTCCTCCGGGACAGGGGTTAACATTCAGTACTTC
V: TRBV12-3/TRBV12-4; size: few; J: TRBJ1-1; D: TRBD1; CDR3: CASSLTGSNTEAFF; DNA: TGTGCCAGCAGTCTGACAGGGTCGAACACTGAAGCTTTCTTT
V: TRBV9; size: many; J: TRBJ2-7; D: -; CDR3: CASTSHEQYF; DNA: TGTGCCAGCACGAGCCACGAGCAGTACTTC
V: TRBV7-9; size: few; J: TRBJ2-7; D: TRBD1; CDR3: CASSLGLGQSYEQYF; DNA: TGTGCCAGCAGCTTAGGCCTGGGACAGAGCTACGAGCAGTACTTC
V: TRBV5-1; size: many; J: TRBJ1-1; D: TRBD1; CDR3: CASFRDRNTEAFF; DNA: TGCGCCAGCTTCCGGGACAGGAACACTGAAGCTTTCTTT
V: TRBV5-6; size: few; J: TRBJ1-1; D: TRBD1; CDR3: CASSYDRDWNTEAFF; DNA: TGTGCCAGCAGCTATGACAGGGACTGGAACACTGAAGCTTTCTTT
V: TRBV12-3/TRBV12-4; size: once; J: TRBJ2-2; D: -; CDR3: CASSFRDLSRNTGELFF; DNA: TGTGCCAGCAGTTTCCGGGACCTTAGTAGGAACACCGGGGAGCTGTTTTTT
V: TRBV7-3; size: -; J: TRBJ2-1; D: TRBD2; CDR3: CASSTTTSHKFF; DNA: TGTGCCAGCAGCACCACGACTAGCCACAAGTTCTTC
V: TRBV7-2; size: few; J: TRBJ2-3; D: -; CDR3: CASSFSVGTDTQYF; DNA: TGTGCCAGCAGCTTCTCCGTCGGAACAGATACGCAGTATTTT
V: TRBV4-2; size: few; J: TRBJ2-2; D: -; CDR3: CASSHEGDGELFF; DNA: TGTGCCAGCAGCCATGAAGGCGACGGGGAGCTGTTTTTT
V: TRBV11-1; size: few; J: TRBJ2-3; D: -; CDR3: CASSLTSGRTTDTQYF; DNA: TGTGCCAGCAGCTTAACAAGCGGTCGAACCACAGATACGCAGTATTTT
V: TRBV7-2; size: few; J: TRBJ1-1; D: -; CDR3: CASSPSMRNTEAFF; DNA: TGTGCCAGCAGCCCGTCCATGCGGAACACTGAAGCTTTCTTT
V: TRBV4-3; size: -; J: TRBJ1-1; D: -; CDR3: CASSQVGRGTRTNTEAFF; DNA: TGCGCCAGCAGCCAAGTGGGTCGGGGGACGCGGACGAACACTGAAGCTTTCTTT
V: TRBV5-5; size: -; J: TRBJ2-5; D: TRBD1; CDR3: CASSLRDWDSRQETQYF; DNA: TGTGCCAGCAGCTTGCGAGACTGGGACAGTAGACAAGAGACCCAGTACTTC
V: TRBV5-1; size: once; J: TRBJ2-7; D: -; CDR3: CASSPGQSGAYEQYF; DNA: TGCGCCAGCAGCCCCGGGCAGTCAGGCGCCTACGAGCAGTACTTC
V: TRBV7-6; size: -; J: TRBJ2-7; D: -; CDR3: CASSSPGSVHEQYF; DNA: TGTGCCAGCAGCTCTCCAGGTAGCGTCCACGAGCAGTACTTC
V: TRBV5-1; size: few; J: TRBJ1-1; D: TRBD1; CDR3: CASSFTGGHSNTEAFF; DNA: TGCGCCAGCAGCTTTACAGGGGGGCACTCAAACACTGAAGCTTTCTTT
V: TRBV12-3/TRBV12-4; size: -; J: TRBJ2-3; D: -; CDR3: CASRGTRASTDTQYF; DNA: TGTGCCAGCCGGGGAACACGGGCAAGCACAGATACGCAGTATTTT
V: TRBV7-9; size: -; J: TRBJ2-1; D: -; CDR3: CASRTGRDRYNEQFF; DNA: TGTGCCAGCCGTACCGGGCGGGACAGATACAATGAGCAGTTCTTC
V: TRBV27; size: few; J: TRBJ2-1; D: -; CDR3: CASTWAGTFNEQFF; DNA: TGTGCCAGCACTTGGGCCGGGACTTTCAATGAGCAGTTCTTC
V: TRBV13; size: -; J: TRBJ2-1; D: TRBD2; CDR3: CASSLGLAGPSSYNEQFF; DNA: TGTGCCAGCAGCTTAGGTCTAGCGGGACCCAGCTCCTACAATGAGCAGTTCTTC
V: TRBV5-1; size: -; J: TRBJ1-1; D: TRBD1; CDR3: CASSFTGGINSGEAFF; DNA: TGCGCCAGCAGTTTTACAGGGGGCATTAATTCAGGTGAAGCTTTCTTT
V: TRBV12-3/TRBV12-4; size: -; J: TRBJ2-1; D: TRBD2; CDR3: CASSLSVGRVAGEQFF; DNA: TGTGCCAGCAGTTTATCGGTGGGCAGGGTAGCGGGGGAGCAGTTCTTC
V: TRBV6-2/TRBV6-3; size: few; J: TRBJ2-4; D: TRBD1; CDR3: CASSYAARDRWNIQYF; DNA: TGTGCCAGCAGTTACGCCGCCCGGGACAGATGGAACATTCAGTACTTC
V: TRBV5-6; size: few; J: TRBJ2-5; D: TRBD2; CDR3: CASCTTSGEETQYF; DNA: TGTGCCAGCTGTACGACTAGCGGAGAAGAGACCCAGTACTTC
V: TRBV5-6; size: few; J: TRBJ1-1; D: TRBD1; CDR3: CASSLATGGWDTEAFF; DNA: TGTGCCAGCAGCTTGGCCACAGGGGGCTGGGACACTGAAGCTTTCTTT
V: TRBV5-4; size: many; J: TRBJ2-1; D: TRBD1; CDR3: CASSSDRVLEQFF; DNA: TGTGCCAGCAGCTCCGACAGGGTCCTTGAGCAGTTCTTC
V: TRBV5-1; size: -; J: TRBJ2-5; D: -; CDR3: CASTRGGQETQYF; DNA: TGCGCCAGCACCCGAGGGGGGCAGGAGACCCAGTACTTC
V: TRBV12-3/TRBV12-4; size: few; J: TRBJ1-2; D: TRBD1; CDR3: CASNIRGRDYGYTF; DNA: TGTGCCAGCAACATCAGGGGGCGCGACTATGGCTACACCTTC
V: TRBV7-9; size: -; J: TRBJ2-7; D: TRBD1; CDR3: CASRGDRGPQGIYEQYF; DNA: TGTGCCAGCAGAGGAGACAGGGGGCCCCAGGGCATCTACGAGCAGTACTTC
V: TRBV7-8; size: many; J: TRBJ1-1; D: TRBD1; CDR3: CASSLETGFTEAFF; DNA: TGTGCCAGCAGCCTAGAGACAGGGTTCACTGAAGCTTTCTTT
V: TRBV30; size: -; J: TRBJ2-7; D: -; CDR3: CAWWTTLTNEQYF; DNA: TGTGCCTGGTGGACTACCCTTACCAACGAGCAGTACTTC
V: TRBV24-1; size: -; J: TRBJ2-6; D: -; CDR3: CATSGWGSGANVLTF; DNA: TGTGCCACCAGTGGCTGGGGTTCCGGGGCCAACGTCCTGACTTTC
V: TRBV29-1; size: many; J: TRBJ1-1; D: TRBD1; CDR3: CSVRTGWGTEAFF; DNA: TGCAGCGTCCGGACAGGGTGGGGCACTGAAGCTTTCTTT
V: TRBV3-1; size: few; J: TRBJ2-7; D: TRBD1; CDR3: CASSFRTGLLYEQYF; DNA: TGTGCCAGCAGCTTTCGGACAGGTCTCCTCTACGAGCAGTACTTC
V: TRBV12-3/TRBV12-4; size: few; J: TRBJ1-2; D: -; CDR3: CASSPNEVPYGYTF; DNA: TGTGCCAGCAGCCCTAACGAGGTCCCCTATGGCTACACCTTC
V: TRBV6-1; size: -; J: TRBJ1-1; D: -; CDR3: CASSERWRQANTEAFF; DNA: TGTGCCAGCAGTGAAAGGTGGCGACAGGCGAACACTGAAGCTTTCTTT
V: TRBV29-1; size: -; J: TRBJ1-2; D: -; CDR3: CSVGLQRQDGYTF; DNA: TGCAGCGTTGGGCTCCAGCGACAGGATGGCTACACCTTC
V: TRBV6-1; size: -; J: TRBJ1-2; D: -; CDR3: CASSELTLKGYTF; DNA: TGTGCCAGCAGTGAACTGACCCTAAAGGGCTACACCTTC
V: TRBV4-1; size: few; J: TRBJ1-2; D: -; CDR3: CASSRLRTASNHGYTF; DNA: TGCGCCAGCAGCCGACTAAGGACAGCCTCAAACCATGGCTACACCTTC
V: TRBV6-6; size: -; J: TRBJ2-7; D: -; CDR3: CASWLAPSYEQYF; DNA: TGTGCCAGCTGGCTCGCCCCATCCTACGAGCAGTACTTC
V: TRBV30; size: -; J: TRBJ2-2; D: -; CDR3: CAWRIGGRAGELFF; DNA: TGTGCCTGGAGAATCGGGGGGCGTGCCGGGGAGCTGTTTTTT
V: TRBV6-5; size: -; J: TRBJ2-1; D: TRBD2; CDR3: CASQGLALDEQFF; DNA: TGTGCCAGCCAGGGACTAGCGTTGGATGAGCAGTTCTTC
V: TRBV20-1; size: -; J: TRBJ2-3; D: TRBD2; CDR3: CTLGRGTSTDTQYF; DNA: TGCACCCTCGGGCGGGGGACTAGCACAGATACGCAGTATTTT
V: TRBV12-5; size: -; J: TRBJ2-1; D: -; CDR3: CASGWIYNEQFF; DNA: TGTGCTAGTGGTTGGATATACAATGAGCAGTTCTTC
V: TRBV15; size: few; J: TRBJ2-2; D: TRBD2; CDR3: CATQGLAGLNTGELFF; DNA: TGTGCCACCCAGGGGCTAGCGGGCCTAAACACCGGGGAGCTGTTTTTT
V: TRBV4-2; size: -; J: TRBJ2-7; D: -; CDR3: CASSPLRGAAYEQYF; DNA: TGTGCCAGCAGCCCCCTCCGTGGAGCGGCCTACGAGCAGTACTTC
V: TRBV29-1; size: -; J: TRBJ1-5; D: TRBD1; CDR3: CSVRTGVSQPQHF; DNA: TGCAGCGTGAGAACAGGGGTGAGTCAGCCCCAGCATTTT
V: TRBV2; size: -; J: TRBJ2-7; D: TRBD1; CDR3: CASRRDRETHEQYF; DNA: TGTGCCAGCAGGAGGGACAGGGAAACCCACGAGCAGTACTTC
V: TRBV6-6; size: few; J: TRBJ2-3; D: TRBD2; CDR3: CASSYLRPSGRGTDTQYF; DNA: TGTGCCAGCAGTTACTTGAGGCCTAGCGGGAGAGGGACAGATACGCAGTATTTT
V: TRBV5-1; size: -; J: TRBJ2-2; D: TRBD1; CDR3: CASSSLTGGTGELFF; DNA: TGCGCCAGCAGCTCGCTGACAGGGGGGACCGGGGAGCTGTTTTTT
V: TRBV3-1; size: few; J: TRBJ1-6; D: -; CDR3: CASSAIRGSFHF; DNA: TGTGCCAGCAGCGCGATTCGGGGGTCCTTTCACTTT
V: TRBV4-3; size: few; J: TRBJ2-1; D: TRBD1; CDR3: CASSQTDRGLYNEQFF; DNA: TGCGCCAGCAGCCAAACGGACAGGGGGCTTTACAATGAGCAGTTCTTC